The source of this TCR beta chain is a study of shared clonotypes between healthy human individuals (TCRdb year 2020). For context, the study as a whole: A few men and two women, aged 18 to 49 years, made up the cohort. To increase sequencing depth and limit assay-specific biases, TCR repertoire library preparation and sequencing were carried out by different laboratories using diverse techniques. Blood TCR repertoires of about 5 healthy adults were deeply sequenced to estimate repertoire size and the extent of clonotype sharing between individuals. Each donor's leukapheresis produced roughly between roughly 0.94 and 9.5 billion PBMCs. For each donor, three plates each were used for CD4 naive and CD4 memory, two plates were used for CD8 naive, and one plate was used for CD8 memory.

Trimming removed 4 bases from V and 4 bases from J; the gene matches leave 4 bases unexplained. Including cysteine and phenylalanine, the CDR3 has 15 amino acids. The only DNA kept is the CDR3, 45 bases in frame from the first base. As encoded in the germline V gene, CDR1 is SGHVS while CDR2 is FNYEAQ. Notes on this clone: Its cognate antigen has yet to be identified. Base qualities are missing; no much larger clone stands one base away.

Using the deep immunoSEQ assay, multiplex PCR amplified TCR CDR3 regions from genomic DNA. For each cell subset, the extracted genomic DNA was distributed evenly across all wells of several immunoSEQ 96-well plates, and each plate served as one replicate. For sorted subsets, around 200 ng genomic DNA, equal to tens of thousands of T cell genomes, was loaded into each replicate PCR. Purified libraries were measured with a Qubit 3.0 fluorometer, size-checked on a Bioanalyzer 2100, and measured again with the KAPA Library Quantification kit. Every immunoSEQ 96-well plate was sequenced on a separate single-read 150-cycle Illumina NextSeq 550 flow cell. In the paper's pipeline: Because the immunoSEQ output held only junctional sequences and lacked quality scores, the filtering could not match the filtering applied to full-length reads. Sequences were annotated with PyIR, a Python wrapper for IgBLAST v1.9, and V/J genes and CDR3 were assigned using IMGT germline references. Reads were filtered out if the reads had weak V/J assignments (E-value above 1e-6), no CDR3, stop codons, out-of-frame junctions, or ambiguous translated residues. A V3J clonotype was defined by an identical inferred V gene, J gene, and CDR3 amino acid sequence. To compute the percentage overlap between repertoires, the number of shared unique clonotypes was divided by the size of the smaller repertoire. Three approaches were used to assess repertoire richness: RTK rarefaction, the Chao1 estimator, and Recon v2.1 estimates of unobserved clonotypes. For all TCRbeta clonotypes obtained by the gDNA method from four donors, generation probabilities were computed with OLGA. Drawn from immuneACCESS, this table holds only the in-frame rearrangements with V and J called that TCRdb kept. Clones are partly lost; checked studies trace under half to an unresolved V gene and leave the rest unexplained. V, J and clone size are those of that table, while D and trimming were read from the DNA. Here the sample has under 850,000 clones; about 91% occur a single time. The top ten constitute approximately 25% of the sample.

For the CD8 naive samples, CD45RO-negative cells were positively selected for CCR7, yielding a CD45RA+CCR7+ population from which TemRA cells were excluded. The donors were healthy, HIV-negative adults with no recently reported acute infections or vaccinations. Only Caucasian adults living in Nashville, Tennessee, USA were represented among the donors. Blood was obtained by leukapheresis, after which PBMCs were separated by Ficoll-Histopaque density gradient centrifugation and cryopreserved in liquid nitrogen vapor phase. Purity and quantity of every magnetically sorted T cell population were checked by analytical flow cytometry. Genomic DNA was isolated from every sorted fraction and measured by UV absorbance on a Nanodrop 2000c. Study-wide findings and limitations: Clonotypes shared by all four sorted-subset donors showed higher generation probabilities than non-shared clonotypes. Naive subsets generally had larger estimated clonotype richness than memory subsets. Incomplete sequencing was indicated by rarefaction of sorted-subset datasets, despite the large sequencing depth. Pairwise subsampling indicated that sequencing depth was expected to affect the degree of clonotype sharing among donors. The small number of donors limited the genetic and exposure-history diversity represented. Only blood was sampled, and tissue TCR repertoires likely differ from those in blood. When a handful of donors were compared, the shared fraction of clonotypes was 5% to 6.5% for naive CD4, less than 4% for naive CD8, 2.3% for memory CD4, and less than 0.5% for memory CD8.

The sample consisted of naive CD8+ T cells sorted from blood. The cell subset or site label, read with the paper, signifies: CD45RA+CCR7+. This receptor was obtained from a man in his thirties or forties in good health. The sequence joins TRBV7-6 to TRBJ2-2; TRBD1 fits 9 bases in the junction. Here the CDR3 is given as CASSWTGVGTGELFF. The DNA reads as follows: TGTGCCAGCAGCTGGACAGGGGTGGGCACCGGGGAGCTGTTTTTT. Reference TRBV7-6 and TRBJ2-2 proteins supply the regions before and after the CDR3; the full variable domain is: GAGVSQSPRYKVTKRGQDVALRCDPISGHVSLYWYRQALGQGPEFLTYFNYEAQQDKSGLPNDRFSAERPEGSISTLTIQRTEQRDSAMYRCASSWTGVGTGELFFGEGSRLTVL.